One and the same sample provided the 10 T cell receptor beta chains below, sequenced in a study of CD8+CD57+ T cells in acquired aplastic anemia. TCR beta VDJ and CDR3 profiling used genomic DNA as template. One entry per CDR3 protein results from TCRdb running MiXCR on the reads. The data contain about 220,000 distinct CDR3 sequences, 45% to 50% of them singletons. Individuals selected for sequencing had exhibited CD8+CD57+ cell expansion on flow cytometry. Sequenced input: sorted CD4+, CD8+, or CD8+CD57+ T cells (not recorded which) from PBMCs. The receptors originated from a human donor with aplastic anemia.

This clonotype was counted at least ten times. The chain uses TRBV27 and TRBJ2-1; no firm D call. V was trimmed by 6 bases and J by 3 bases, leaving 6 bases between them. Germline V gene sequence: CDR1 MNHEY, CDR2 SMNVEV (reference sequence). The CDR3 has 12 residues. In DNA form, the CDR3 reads TGTGCCAGCAGGCTGGGCTACAATGAGCAGTTCTTC. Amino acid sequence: CASRLGYNEQFF.

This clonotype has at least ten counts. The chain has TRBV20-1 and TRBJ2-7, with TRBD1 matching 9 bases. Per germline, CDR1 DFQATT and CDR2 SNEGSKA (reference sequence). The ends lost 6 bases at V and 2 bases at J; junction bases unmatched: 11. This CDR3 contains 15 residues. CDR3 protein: CSALYRDRAPYEQYF. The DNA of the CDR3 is TGCAGTGCCCTATACCGGGACAGGGCGCCCTACGAGCAGTACTTC.

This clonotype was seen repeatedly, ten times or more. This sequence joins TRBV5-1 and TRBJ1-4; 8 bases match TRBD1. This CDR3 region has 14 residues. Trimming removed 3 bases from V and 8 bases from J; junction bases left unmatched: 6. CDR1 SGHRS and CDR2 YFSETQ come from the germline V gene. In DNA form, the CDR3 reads TGCGCCAGCAGCTACCGGACAGGGCGGGAAAAACTGTTTTTT. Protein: CASSYRTGREKLFF.

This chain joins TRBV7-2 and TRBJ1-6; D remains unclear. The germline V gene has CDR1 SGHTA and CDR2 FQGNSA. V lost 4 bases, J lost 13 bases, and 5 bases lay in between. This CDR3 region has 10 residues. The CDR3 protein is CASSSPPLHF. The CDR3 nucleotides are TGTGCCAGCAGCTCCCCCCCCCTCCACTTT.

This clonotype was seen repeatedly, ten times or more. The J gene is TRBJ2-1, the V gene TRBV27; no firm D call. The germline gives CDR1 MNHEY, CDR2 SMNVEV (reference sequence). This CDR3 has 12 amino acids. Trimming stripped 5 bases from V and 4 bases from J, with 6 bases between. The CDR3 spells CASSPRYNEQFF. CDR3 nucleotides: TGTGCCAGCAGTCCACGATACAATGAGCAGTTCTTC.

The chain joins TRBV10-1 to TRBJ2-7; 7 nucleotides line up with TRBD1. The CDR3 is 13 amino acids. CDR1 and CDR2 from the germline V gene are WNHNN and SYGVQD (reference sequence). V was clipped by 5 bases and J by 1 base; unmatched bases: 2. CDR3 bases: TGCGCCAGCAGTTCGGACAGGTCCTACGAGCAGTACTTC. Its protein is CASSSDRSYEQYF.

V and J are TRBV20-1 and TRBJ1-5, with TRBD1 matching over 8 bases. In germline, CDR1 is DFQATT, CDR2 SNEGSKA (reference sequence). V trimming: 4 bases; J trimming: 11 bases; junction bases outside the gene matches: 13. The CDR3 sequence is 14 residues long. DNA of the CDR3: TGCAGTGCTATCCCTCCAGGGACAGGAGGCTCCCAGCATTTT. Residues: CSAIPPGTGGSQHF.

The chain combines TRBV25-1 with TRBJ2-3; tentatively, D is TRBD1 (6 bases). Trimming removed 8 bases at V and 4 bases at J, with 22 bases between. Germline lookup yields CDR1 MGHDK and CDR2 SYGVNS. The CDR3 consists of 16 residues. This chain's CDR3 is CASGQSVSPYADTQYF. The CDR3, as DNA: TGTGCCAGCGGACAGTCGGTATCCCCTTACGCAGATACGCAGTATTTT.

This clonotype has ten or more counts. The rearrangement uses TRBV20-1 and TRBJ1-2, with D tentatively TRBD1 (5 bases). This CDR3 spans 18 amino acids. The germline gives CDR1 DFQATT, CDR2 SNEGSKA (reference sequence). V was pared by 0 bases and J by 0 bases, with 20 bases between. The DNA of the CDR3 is TGCAGTGCTAGAGATAGGGCAGGGATCATTGGGGCTAACTATGGCTACACCTTC. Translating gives CSARDRAGIIGANYGYTF.

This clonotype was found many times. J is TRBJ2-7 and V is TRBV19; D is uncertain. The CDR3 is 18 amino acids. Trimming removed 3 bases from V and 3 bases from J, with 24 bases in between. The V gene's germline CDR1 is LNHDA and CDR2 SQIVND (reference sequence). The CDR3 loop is CASSIGRTNARVVYEQYF. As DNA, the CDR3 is TGTGCCAGTAGTATTGGTAGAACAAACGCTCGGGTGGTCTACGAGCAGTACTTC.